These 18 T cell receptor beta chains came from one sample sequenced in a study of shared clonotypes between healthy human individuals. Measured with immunoSEQ multiplex PCR; TCRdb has only the in-frame clones, and not every one. The sample has over a million clones; around 97% are singletons. The sample consisted of naive CD4+ T cells sorted from blood. The sample's subset: CD45RA+ positively selected. These receptors all come from a man aged 25-45 years in good health.

V gene TRBV27 combines with J gene TRBJ1-5, with TRBD1 identical over 10 bases. The germline V gene has CDR1 MNHEY and CDR2 SMNVEV (reference sequence). The CDR3 sequence is 17 residues long. After removal of 6 bases from V and 0 bases from J, the junction contained 8 bases not matched to a gene. The CDR3 region is CASRRDRGPNSNQPQHF. CDR3 nucleotide sequence: TGTGCCAGCAGGCGGGACAGGGGCCCTAATAGCAATCAGCCCCAGCATTTT.

About this clone itself: Within the sample, other DNA sequences also encode this same CDR3. The chain employs TRBV11-2 and TRBJ2-5; possible D gene TRBD1, 6 bases. There are 14 residues in the CDR3. V gave up 1 base and J gave up 2 bases, with 8 bases separating them. Germline V gene sequence: CDR1 SGHAT, CDR2 FQNNGV. This CDR3 is CASSLGGTQETQYF. The DNA of the CDR3 is TGTGCCAGCAGCTTAGGAGGGACACAAGAGACCCAGTACTTC.

The rearrangement joins TRBV2 to TRBJ2-3; 7 bases align to TRBD1. Germline CDR1 and CDR2: SNHLY and FYNNEI. V dropped 7 bases and J dropped 6; count of bases not matched to a gene: 10. This CDR3 has 14 residues. DNA for the CDR3: TGTGCCAGCACCCAAGACAGGGCAGGTGATACGCAGTATTTT. This gives the protein CASTQDRAGDTQYF.

The V call is TRBV9, the J call TRBJ2-7; tentatively, D is TRBD1 (6 bases). There are 14 residues in the CDR3. CDR1 and CDR2 from the germline V gene are SGDLS and YYNGEE. The ends were cut back, 1 base at V and 7 bases at J, with 15 bases in the middle. As DNA, the CDR3 is TGTGCCAGCAGCGTATATGACAGGTTCAGGGAGCAGTACTTC. It translates to CASSVYDRFREQYF.

The chain uses TRBV18 and TRBJ1-5, with 12 bases fitting TRBD1. The germline CDR1 and CDR2 sequences are KGHSH and LQKENI. The CDR3 is made up of 18 amino acids. The trim removed 0 bases at V and 4 bases at J, leaving 7 bases unmatched. CDR3 protein: CASSPPVGQGAYNQPQHF. CDR3 coding DNA: TGTGCCAGCTCACCACCGGTGGGACAGGGGGCATATAATCAGCCCCAGCATTTT.

The DNA for the CDR3 is TGCGCCAGCAGCTCCGGGACGGCTACCTCTGGAAACACCATATATTTT. Its protein is CASSSGTATSGNTIYF. The chain carries TRBV5-1 and TRBJ1-3; TRBD1 might be the D (5 bases). Trimming cost V 3 bases and J 0 bases, with 13 bases left between them. The germline V gene encodes CDR1 SGHRS and CDR2 YFSETQ. CDR3 length equals 16 residues. The full variable domain, rest sourced from reference TRBV5-1 and TRBJ1-3, is KAGVTQTPRYLIKTRGQQVTLSCSPISGHRSVSWYQQTPGQGLQFLFEYFSETQRNKGNFPGRFSGRQFSNSRSEMNVSTLELGDSALYLCASSSGTATSGNTIYFGEGSWLTVV.

The chain is built from TRBV4-1 and TRBJ2-1; D is ambiguous. The CDR3 totals 16 residues. Germline assignment: CDR1 MGHRA and CDR2 YSYEKL. The V end lost 1 base, the J end lost 1 base, and 11 bases lay between the germline ends. CDR3 protein: CASSQVLAKSYNEQFF. DNA of the CDR3: TGCGCCAGCAGCCAAGTATTGGCGAAATCCTACAATGAGCAGTTCTTC.

The V call is TRBV2, the J call TRBJ1-1; 8 positions match TRBD1. The CDR3 runs to 16 residues. Unmatched junction bases numbered 13, after V lost 4 bases and J lost 6 bases. CDR1 and CDR2 (germline): SNHLY, FYNNEI. The CDR3 DNA follows: TGTGCCAGCAGTGCGCAGGGGGCGCTTTTCGGCGCTGAAGCTTTCTTT. Its protein product is CASSAQGALFGAEAFF.

The chain joins TRBV5-1 to TRBJ2-6; D call uncertain. CDR1 is SGHRS and CDR2 is YFSETQ in the germline V gene. The CDR3 runs 14 residues. V lost 3 bases to trimming and J lost 1 base, with 5 bases between them. The chain's CDR3 is CASSSTSGANVLTF. CDR3 sequence (DNA): TGCGCCAGCAGCTCGACGTCTGGGGCCAACGTCCTGACTTTC.

This chain joins TRBV4-1 and TRBJ2-7, with D maybe TRBD1 (5 bases). The length of the CDR3 is 15 residues. Germline loops: CDR1 MGHRA, CDR2 YSYEKL. V was pared by 1 base and J by 2 bases, with 12 bases between. The CDR3: CASSQVIGAAYEQYF. As DNA, the CDR3 is TGCGCCAGCAGCCAAGTGATAGGGGCGGCCTACGAGCAGTACTTC.

The V gene is TRBV6-5, the J gene TRBJ2-5; 9 bases fit TRBD2. Germline loops: CDR1 MNHEY, CDR2 SVGAGI. The CDR3 sequence is 14 residues long. V shed 5 bases and J 4 bases; nucleotides not matched to a gene: 5. Written as DNA, the CDR3 is TGTGCCAGCAGTACCCCAGCGGGGGGAGAGACCCAGTACTTC. Protein: CASSTPAGGETQYF.

In this sample, this clone turned up a few times. The chain has TRBV29-1 and TRBJ2-3; D is unresolved. Germline CDR1 and CDR2: SQVTM and ANQGSEA. Trimming stripped 7 bases from V and 2 bases from J, with 7 bases between. The CDR3 sequence is 11 residues long. CDR3 loop: CSASVTDTQYF. The CDR3 DNA sequence: TGCAGCGCCTCCGTCACAGATACGCAGTATTTT.

The chain couples TRBV5-4 to TRBJ2-7, with TRBD2 identical over 9 bases. The J segment lost 0 bases and the V segment lost 2 bases, leaving 3 bases of the junction unmatched. The CDR3 is made up of 15 amino acids. Per the germline V gene, CDR1 is SGHNT and CDR2 is YYREEE (reference sequence). CDR3 in amino acids: CASSFAGGRSYEQYF. For the CDR3, the DNA is TGTGCCAGCAGCTTTGCGGGAGGGCGCTCCTACGAGCAGTACTTC.

This CDR3 reads CASSLLGTPSGGYTF. The CDR3 coding sequence is TGCGCCAGCAGCTTGTTGGGGACTCCCTCGGGAGGCTACACCTTC. The V gene is TRBV5-1, the J gene TRBJ1-2; D might be TRBD1 (5 bases). V was trimmed by 1 base and J by 8 bases, leaving 18 bases between them. CDR3 length equals 15 residues. The germline V gene has CDR1 SGHRS and CDR2 YFSETQ. The entire variable domain, with the rest obtained from reference TRBV5-1 and TRBJ1-2, is as follows: KAGVTQTPRYLIKTRGQQVTLSCSPISGHRSVSWYQQTPGQGLQFLFEYFSETQRNKGNFPGRFSGRQFSNSRSEMNVSTLELGDSALYLCASSLLGTPSGGYTFGSGTRLTVV.

Note on this clone: This specimen includes other DNA sequences encoding the same CDR3. This chain links TRBV28 with TRBJ2-7; TRBD1 matches at 8 bases. Losses at the gene ends were 5 bases for V and 3 bases for J; bases not matched to a gene: 3. Germline V gene lookup returns CDR1 MDHEN and CDR2 SYDVKM. The CDR3 extends over 13 amino acids. CDR3 DNA sequence: TGTGCCAGCAGTCTCACAGGGGGCTACGAGCAGTACTTC. Its protein is CASSLTGGYEQYF. Together with reference TRBV28 and TRBJ2-7, the CDR3 gives the full variable domain: DVKVTQSSRYLVKRTGEKVFLECVQDMDHENMFWYRQDPGLGLRLIYFSYDVKMKEKGDIPEGYSVSREKKERFSLILESASTNQTSMYLCASSLTGGYEQYFGPGTRLTVT.

CDR3 sequence reads: CASSGTDNEQFF. Written as DNA, the CDR3 is TGTGCCAGCAGTGGTACCGACAATGAGCAGTTCTTC. The rearrangement links TRBV6-6 to TRBJ2-1; the D is unclear. The V gene lost 5 bases and the J gene lost 5 bases, with 7 bases spanning the gap. Germline V CDR1 and CDR2: MNHNY, SVGAGI (reference sequence). This CDR3 region has 12 residues.

The chain joins TRBV10-3 to TRBJ2-5; TRBD1 matches at 11 bases. The germline CDR1 and CDR2 sequences are ENHRY and SYGVKD. The CDR3 runs 17 residues. Losses at the gene ends were 2 bases for V and 5 bases for J; bases not matched to a gene: 10. The CDR3 DNA reads TGTGCCATCAGTGAGCCTCCCGGGACAGGGGGTTGGGAGACCCAGTACTTC. Protein product: CAISEPPGTGGWETQYF.

V is TRBV2 and J is TRBJ1-1; no clear D. The germline V gene has CDR1 SNHLY and CDR2 FYNNEI. The CDR3 extends over 12 amino acids. V was trimmed by 8 bases and J by 4 bases, leaving 11 bases between them. CDR3: CASLYEGTEAFF. As DNA, the CDR3 is TGTGCCAGCCTCTATGAGGGCACTGAAGCTTTCTTT.